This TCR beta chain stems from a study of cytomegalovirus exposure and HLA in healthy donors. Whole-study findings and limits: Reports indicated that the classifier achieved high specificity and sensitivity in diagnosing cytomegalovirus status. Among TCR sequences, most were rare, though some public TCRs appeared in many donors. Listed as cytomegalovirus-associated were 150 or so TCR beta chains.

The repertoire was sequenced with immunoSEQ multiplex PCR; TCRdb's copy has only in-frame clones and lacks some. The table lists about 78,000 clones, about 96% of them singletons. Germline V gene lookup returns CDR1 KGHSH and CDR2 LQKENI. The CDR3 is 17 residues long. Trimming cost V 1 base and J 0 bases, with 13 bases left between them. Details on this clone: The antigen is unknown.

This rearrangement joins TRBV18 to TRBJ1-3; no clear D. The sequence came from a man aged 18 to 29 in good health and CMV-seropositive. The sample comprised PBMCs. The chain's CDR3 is CASSPRNSLSSGNTIYF. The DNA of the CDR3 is TGTGCCAGCTCACCACGGAACAGCCTGAGCTCTGGAAACACCATATATTTT.